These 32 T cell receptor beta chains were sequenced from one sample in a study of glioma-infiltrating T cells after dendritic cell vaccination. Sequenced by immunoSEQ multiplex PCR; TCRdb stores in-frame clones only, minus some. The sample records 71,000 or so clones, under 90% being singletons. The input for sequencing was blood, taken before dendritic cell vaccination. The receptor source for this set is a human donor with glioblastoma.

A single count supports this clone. The CDR3 region is CASRGLGESDTQYF. CDR3 nucleotide sequence: TGTGCCAGCAGGGGACTAGGAGAATCAGATACGCAGTATTTT. The gene calls are TRBV5-4 and TRBJ2-3; 8 nucleotides match TRBD2. The CDR3 has 14 amino acids. The V segment lost 5 bases and the J segment 4 bases; nucleotides outside the gene matches: 6. From germline, CDR1 is SGHNT and CDR2 YYREEE (reference sequence).

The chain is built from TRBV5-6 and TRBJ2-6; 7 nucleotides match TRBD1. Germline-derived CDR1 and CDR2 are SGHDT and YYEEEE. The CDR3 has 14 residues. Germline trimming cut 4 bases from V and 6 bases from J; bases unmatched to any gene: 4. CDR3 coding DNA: TGTGCCAGCAGCCTCGGGACAGTGGCCAACGTCCTGACTTTC. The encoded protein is CASSLGTVANVLTF.

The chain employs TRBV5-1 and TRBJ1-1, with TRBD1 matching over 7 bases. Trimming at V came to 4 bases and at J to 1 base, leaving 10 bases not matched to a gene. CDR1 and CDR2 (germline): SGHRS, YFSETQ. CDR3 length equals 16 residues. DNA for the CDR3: TGCGCCAGCAGCAGTTTAAGACAGGGTGGGAACACTGAAGCTTTCTTT. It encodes CASSSLRQGGNTEAFF. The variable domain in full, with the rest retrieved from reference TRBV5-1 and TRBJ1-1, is KAGVTQTPRYLIKTRGQQVTLSCSPISGHRSVSWYQQTPGQGLQFLFEYFSETQRNKGNFPGRFSGRQFSNSRSEMNVSTLELGDSALYLCASSSLRQGGNTEAFFGQGTRLTVV.

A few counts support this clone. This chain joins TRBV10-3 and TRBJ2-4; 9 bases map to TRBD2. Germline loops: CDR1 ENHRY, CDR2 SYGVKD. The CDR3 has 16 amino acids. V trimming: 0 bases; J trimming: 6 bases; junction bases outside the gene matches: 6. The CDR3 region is CAISESGSGGINIQYF. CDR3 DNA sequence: TGTGCCATCAGTGAGTCCGGTAGCGGGGGAATAAACATTCAGTACTTC.

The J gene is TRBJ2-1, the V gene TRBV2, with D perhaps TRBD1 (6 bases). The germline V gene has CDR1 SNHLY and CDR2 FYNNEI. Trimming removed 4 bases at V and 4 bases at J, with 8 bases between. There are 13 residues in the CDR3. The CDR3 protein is CASSVQGYNEQFF. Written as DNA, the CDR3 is TGTGCCAGCAGTGTACAGGGTTACAATGAGCAGTTCTTC.

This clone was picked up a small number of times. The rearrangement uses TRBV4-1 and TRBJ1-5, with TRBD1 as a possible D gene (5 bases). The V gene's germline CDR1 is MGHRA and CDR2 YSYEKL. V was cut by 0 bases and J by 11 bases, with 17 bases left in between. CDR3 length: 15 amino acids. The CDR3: CASSQEGTGARTQHF. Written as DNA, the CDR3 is TGCGCCAGCAGCCAAGAGGGGACGGGAGCGAGGACCCAGCATTTT.

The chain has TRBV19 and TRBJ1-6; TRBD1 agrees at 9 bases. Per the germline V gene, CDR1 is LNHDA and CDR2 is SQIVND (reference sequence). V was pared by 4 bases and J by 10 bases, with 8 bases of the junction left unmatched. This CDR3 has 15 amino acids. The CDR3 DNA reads TGTGCCAGTAGTACTGGAGGGACAGGGTCGTCACCCCTCCACTTT. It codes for CASSTGGTGSSPLHF.

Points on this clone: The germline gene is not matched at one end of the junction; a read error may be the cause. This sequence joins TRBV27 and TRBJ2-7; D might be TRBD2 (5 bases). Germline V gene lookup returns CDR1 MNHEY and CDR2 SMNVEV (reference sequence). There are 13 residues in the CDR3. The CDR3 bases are TGTGCCAACAGTATACTAGGGTCCTACGAGCAGTACTTC. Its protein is CANSILGSYEQYF.

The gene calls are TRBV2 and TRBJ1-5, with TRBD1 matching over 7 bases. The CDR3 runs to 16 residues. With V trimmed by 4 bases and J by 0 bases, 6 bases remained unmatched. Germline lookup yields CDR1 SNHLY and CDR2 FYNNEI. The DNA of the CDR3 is TGTGCCAGCAGTGCAACAGGGGTTTATAGCAATCAGCCCCAGCATTTT. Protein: CASSATGVYSNQPQHF.

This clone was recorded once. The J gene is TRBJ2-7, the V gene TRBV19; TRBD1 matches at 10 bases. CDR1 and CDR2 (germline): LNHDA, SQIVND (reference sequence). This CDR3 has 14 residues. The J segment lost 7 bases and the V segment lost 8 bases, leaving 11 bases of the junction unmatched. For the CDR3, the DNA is TGTGCCAGTTCCCAGGGACAGGGGTTTAGAGAGCAGTACTTC. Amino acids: CASSQGQGFREQYF.

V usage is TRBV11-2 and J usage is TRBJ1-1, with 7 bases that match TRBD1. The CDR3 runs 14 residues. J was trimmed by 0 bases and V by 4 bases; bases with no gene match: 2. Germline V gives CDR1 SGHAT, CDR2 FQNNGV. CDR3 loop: CASSSTGLNTEAFF. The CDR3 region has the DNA TGTGCCAGCAGCTCGACAGGGTTGAACACTGAAGCTTTCTTT.

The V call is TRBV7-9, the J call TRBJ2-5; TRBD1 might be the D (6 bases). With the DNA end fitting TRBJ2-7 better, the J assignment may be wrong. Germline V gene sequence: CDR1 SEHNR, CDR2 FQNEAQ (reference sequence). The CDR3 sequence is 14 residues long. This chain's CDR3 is CASSLGGDIYEQYF. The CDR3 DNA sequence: TGTGCCAGCAGCTTAGGTGGGGACATTTACGAGCAGTACTTC.

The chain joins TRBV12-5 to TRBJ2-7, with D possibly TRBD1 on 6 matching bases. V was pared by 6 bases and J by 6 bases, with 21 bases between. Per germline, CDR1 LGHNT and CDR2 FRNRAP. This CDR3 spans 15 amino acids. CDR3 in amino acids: CASGLLGAGVSEQYF. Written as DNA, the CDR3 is TGTGCTAGTGGCCTCCTTGGGGCAGGGGTATCCGAGCAGTACTTC.

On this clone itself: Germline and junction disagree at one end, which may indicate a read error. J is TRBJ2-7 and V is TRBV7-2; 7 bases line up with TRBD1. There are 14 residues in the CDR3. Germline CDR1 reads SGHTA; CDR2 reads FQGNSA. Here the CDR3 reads CASSLYRGPYGQYF. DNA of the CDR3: TGTGCCAGCAGCTTATACAGGGGCCCCTACGGGCAGTACTTC.

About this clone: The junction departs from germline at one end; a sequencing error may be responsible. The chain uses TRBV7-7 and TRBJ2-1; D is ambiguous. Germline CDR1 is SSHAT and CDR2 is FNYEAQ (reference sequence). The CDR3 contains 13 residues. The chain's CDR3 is CASSRPGYNEQFF. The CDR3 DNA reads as TGTGCTAGCAGCCGACCAGGATACAATGAGCAGTTCTTC.

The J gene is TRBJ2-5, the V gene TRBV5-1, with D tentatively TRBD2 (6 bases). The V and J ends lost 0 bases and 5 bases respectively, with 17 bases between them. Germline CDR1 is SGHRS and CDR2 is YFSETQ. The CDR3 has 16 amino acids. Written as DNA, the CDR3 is TGCGCCAGCAGCTTGGGGGGGGTCCCATGGCAGGAGACCCAGTACTTC. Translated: CASSLGGVPWQETQYF.

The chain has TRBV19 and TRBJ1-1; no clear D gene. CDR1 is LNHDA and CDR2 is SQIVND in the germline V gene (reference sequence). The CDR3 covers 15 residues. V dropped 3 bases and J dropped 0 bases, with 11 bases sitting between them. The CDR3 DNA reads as TGTGCCAGTAGTATTCGAGGAAACCTGAACACTGAAGCTTTCTTT. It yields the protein CASSIRGNLNTEAFF.

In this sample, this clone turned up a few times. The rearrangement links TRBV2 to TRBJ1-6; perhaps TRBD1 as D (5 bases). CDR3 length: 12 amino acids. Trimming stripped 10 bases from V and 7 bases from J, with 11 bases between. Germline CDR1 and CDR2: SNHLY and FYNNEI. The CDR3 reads CAIGQSNSPLHF. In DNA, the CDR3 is TGTGCCATTGGACAATCCAATTCACCCCTCCACTTT.

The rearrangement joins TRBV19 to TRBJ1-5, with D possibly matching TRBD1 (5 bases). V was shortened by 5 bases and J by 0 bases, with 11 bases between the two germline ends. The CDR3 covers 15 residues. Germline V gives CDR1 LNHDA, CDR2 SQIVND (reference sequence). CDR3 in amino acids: CASSPARDSNQPQHF. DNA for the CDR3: TGTGCCAGTAGTCCAGCCAGGGATAGCAATCAGCCCCAGCATTTT.

The CDR3 here is CASSLPSQVTANTEAFF. The CDR3 DNA is TGTGCCAGCAGCTTGCCTTCCCAGGTGACAGCGAACACTGAAGCTTTCTTT. V and J are TRBV5-4 and TRBJ1-1, with a tentative D call TRBD1 (5 bases). Deletions cut 1 base from V and 1 base from J, with 17 bases between. Germline CDR1 SGHNT, CDR2 YYREEE (reference sequence). The CDR3 extends over 17 amino acids.

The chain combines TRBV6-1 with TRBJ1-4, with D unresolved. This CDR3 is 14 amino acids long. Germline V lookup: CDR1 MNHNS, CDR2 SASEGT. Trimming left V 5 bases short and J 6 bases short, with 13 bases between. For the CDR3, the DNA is TGTGCCAGCAGTCAACGAGGGATGGATGAAAAACTGTTTTTT. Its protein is CASSQRGMDEKLFF.

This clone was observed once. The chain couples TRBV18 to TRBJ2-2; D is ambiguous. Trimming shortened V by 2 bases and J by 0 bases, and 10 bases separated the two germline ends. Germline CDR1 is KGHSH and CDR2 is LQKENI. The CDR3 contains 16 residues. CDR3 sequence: CASSPITESNTGELFF. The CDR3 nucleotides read TGTGCCAGCTCACCAATAACAGAATCGAACACCGGGGAGCTGTTTTTT.

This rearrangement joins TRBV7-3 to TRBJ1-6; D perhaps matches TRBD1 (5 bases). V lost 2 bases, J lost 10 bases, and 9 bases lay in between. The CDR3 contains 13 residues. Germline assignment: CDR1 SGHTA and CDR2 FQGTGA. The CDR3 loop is CASSLGAVSPLHF. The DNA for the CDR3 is TGTGCCAGCAGCTTAGGGGCGGTATCACCCCTCCACTTT.

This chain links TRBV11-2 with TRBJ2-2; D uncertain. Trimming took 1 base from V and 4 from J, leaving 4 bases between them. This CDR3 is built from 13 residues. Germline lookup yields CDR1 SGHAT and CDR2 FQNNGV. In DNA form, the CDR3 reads TGTGCCAGCAGCTTAGCCGGCACCGGGGAGCTGTTTTTT. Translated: CASSLAGTGELFF.

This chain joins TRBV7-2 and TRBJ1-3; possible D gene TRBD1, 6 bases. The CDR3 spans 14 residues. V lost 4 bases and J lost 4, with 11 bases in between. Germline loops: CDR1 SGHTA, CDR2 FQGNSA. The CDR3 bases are TGTGCCAGCAGCTGGCGAGGGGGAGGAAACACCATATATTTT. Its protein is CASSWRGGGNTIYF.

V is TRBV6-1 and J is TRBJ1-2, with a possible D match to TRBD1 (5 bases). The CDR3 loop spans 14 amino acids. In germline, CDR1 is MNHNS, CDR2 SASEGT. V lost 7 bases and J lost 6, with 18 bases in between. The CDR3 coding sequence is TGTGCCAGCACCATCAAGCGGGGGAGGGATGGCTACACCTTC. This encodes CASTIKRGRDGYTF.

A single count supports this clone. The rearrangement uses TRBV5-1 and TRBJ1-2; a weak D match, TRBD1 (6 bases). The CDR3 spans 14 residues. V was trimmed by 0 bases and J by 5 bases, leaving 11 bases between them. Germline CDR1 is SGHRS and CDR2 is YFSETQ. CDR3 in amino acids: CASSLVQGSYGYTF. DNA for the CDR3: TGCGCCAGCAGCTTGGTTCAGGGGTCTTATGGCTACACCTTC. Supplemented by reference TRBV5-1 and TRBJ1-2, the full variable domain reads KAGVTQTPRYLIKTRGQQVTLSCSPISGHRSVSWYQQTPGQGLQFLFEYFSETQRNKGNFPGRFSGRQFSNSRSEMNVSTLELGDSALYLCASSLVQGSYGYTFGSGTRLTVV.

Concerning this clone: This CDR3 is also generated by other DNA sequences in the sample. CDR3 amino acids: CASSQGQGTYEQYF. The CDR3 DNA sequence: TGCGCCAGCAGCCAAGGTCAGGGGACCTACGAGCAGTACTTC. The V call is TRBV4-1, the J call TRBJ2-7, with D possibly being TRBD1 (6 bases). Germline-derived CDR1 and CDR2 are MGHRA and YSYEKL. Trimming left V 1 base short and J 2 bases short, with 9 bases between. This CDR3 has 14 residues.

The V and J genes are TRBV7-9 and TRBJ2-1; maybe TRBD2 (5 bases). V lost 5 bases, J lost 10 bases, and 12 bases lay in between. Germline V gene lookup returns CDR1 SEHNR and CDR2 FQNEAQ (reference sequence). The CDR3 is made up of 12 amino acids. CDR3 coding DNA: TGTGCCAGCAGCACCCGGACTGACGAGCAGTTCTTC. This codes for CASSTRTDEQFF.

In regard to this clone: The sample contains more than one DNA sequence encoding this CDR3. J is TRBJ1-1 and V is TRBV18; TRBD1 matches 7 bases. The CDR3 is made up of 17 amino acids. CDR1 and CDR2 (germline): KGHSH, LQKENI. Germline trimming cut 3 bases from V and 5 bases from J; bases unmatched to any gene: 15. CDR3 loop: CASSPRQGGSLGTEAFF. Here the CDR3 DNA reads TGTGCCAGCTCACCCCGCCAGGGGGGATCCCTAGGGACTGAAGCTTTCTTT.

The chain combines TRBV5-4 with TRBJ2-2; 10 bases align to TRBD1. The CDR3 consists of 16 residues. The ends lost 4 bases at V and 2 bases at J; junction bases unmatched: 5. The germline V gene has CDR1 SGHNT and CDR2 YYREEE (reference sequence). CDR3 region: CASSQGTGANTGELFF. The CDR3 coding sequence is TGTGCCAGCAGCCAGGGGACAGGGGCTAACACCGGGGAGCTGTTTTTT.

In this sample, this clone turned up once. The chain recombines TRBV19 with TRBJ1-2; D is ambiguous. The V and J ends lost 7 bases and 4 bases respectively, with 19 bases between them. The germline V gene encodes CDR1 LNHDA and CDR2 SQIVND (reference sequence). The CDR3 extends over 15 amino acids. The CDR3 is CASISTVLSSYGYTF. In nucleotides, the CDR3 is TGTGCCAGTATTTCGACGGTCCTCTCTAGCTATGGCTACACCTTC.